The 21 T cell receptor beta chains presented below share a single source sample, sequenced in a study of blood T cell repertoires in COVID-19. Data came from immunoSEQ multiplex PCR; TCRdb stores just in-frame clones and leaves some out. The table shows about 220,000 clones, with about four fifths occurring only once. Sequenced material: PBMCs or T cells enriched from blood (not recorded which). These receptors all stem from a woman aged 45-65 years who had been exposed to COVID-19.

The genes are TRBV6-5 and TRBJ2-1, with 8 nucleotides matching TRBD2. Germline CDR1 and CDR2: MNHEY and SVGAGI. The CDR3 is made up of 15 amino acids. V was pared by 6 bases and J by 7 bases, with 11 bases of the junction left unmatched. The CDR3 reads CASRSLSGGVNEQFF. The DNA of the CDR3 is TGTGCCAGCAGATCCTTATCCGGGGGGGTTAATGAGCAGTTCTTC.

The V and J genes are TRBV4-3 and TRBJ2-2; D might be TRBD2 (6 bases). CDR1 and CDR2 from the germline V gene are LGHNA and YSLEER. The length of the CDR3 is 17 residues. V was clipped by 0 bases and J by 5 bases, with 16 bases between them. Here the CDR3 reads CASSQEMRRGETGELFF. CDR3 bases: TGCGCCAGCAGCCAAGAAATGCGGAGGGGCGAGACCGGGGAGCTGTTTTTT.

V and J are TRBV9 and TRBJ2-1, with 11 bases that match TRBD2. The ends lost 0 bases at V and 10 bases at J; junction bases unmatched: 3. The V gene's germline CDR1 is SGDLS and CDR2 YYNGEE. The CDR3 is 14 residues long. The CDR3 loop reads CASSVASGGQEQFF. The CDR3 coding sequence is TGTGCCAGCAGCGTAGCTAGCGGGGGGCAAGAGCAGTTCTTC.

This clone appeared once. This chain connects TRBV30 to TRBJ2-7; the D gene is possibly TRBD1 (5 bases). CDR3 length: 13 amino acids. Germline values: CDR1 GTSNPN, CDR2 SVGIG (reference sequence). V dropped 3 bases and J dropped 0 bases, with 9 bases sitting between them. CDR3 DNA sequence: TGTGCCTGGAGGCGGACAAGCTCCTACGAGCAGTACTTC. Protein sequence: CAWRRTSSYEQYF.

This clone was recorded only once. V is TRBV7-2 and J is TRBJ1-3, with a tentative D call TRBD1 (5 bases). Trimming shortened V by 5 bases and J by 0 bases, and 11 bases separated the two germline ends. This CDR3 is built from 15 residues. Germline CDR1 SGHTA, CDR2 FQGNSA. The CDR3 protein is CASSIDSVSGNTIYF. Written as DNA, the CDR3 is TGTGCCAGCAGCATAGACAGTGTCTCTGGAAACACCATATATTTT.

This sequence joins TRBV10-3 and TRBJ1-1, with TRBD1 as a possible D gene (5 bases). The ends were cut back, 6 bases at V and 4 bases at J, with 24 bases in the middle. The CDR3 loop spans 17 amino acids. Germline CDR1 is ENHRY and CDR2 is SYGVKD. The CDR3 nucleotides read TGTGCCATCAGATCATCAACCGGGACTGCGGGCTCCACTGAAGCTTTCTTT. It yields the protein CAIRSSTGTAGSTEAFF.

The CDR3 DNA reads as TGTGCCAGCAGCTTAGGGGACAGCTACGAGCAGTACTTC. Protein sequence: CASSLGDSYEQYF. This chain links TRBV11-2 with TRBJ2-7, with 7 bases that match TRBD1. Germline trimming cut 1 base from V and 3 bases from J; bases unmatched to any gene: 0. The CDR3 sequence is 13 residues long. Per the germline V gene, CDR1 is SGHAT and CDR2 is FQNNGV.

This sequence joins TRBV7-6 and TRBJ2-2; 9 bases map to TRBD2. The CDR3 spans 17 residues. CDR1 and CDR2 from the germline V gene are SGHVS and FNYEAQ. V gave up 4 bases and J gave up 4 bases; unmatched junction bases: 10. The CDR3 bases are TGTGCCAGCAGCTCGGTAGCGGGGGCTTTCCTCACCGGGGAGCTGTTTTTT. Protein product: CASSSVAGAFLTGELFF.

This clone was seen just once. V and J are TRBV3-1 (or the pseudogene TRBV3-2) and TRBJ1-1, with D perhaps matching TRBD1 (6 bases). The CDR3 runs 15 residues. The V gene's germline CDR1 is LGHDT and CDR2 YNNKEL (reference sequence). Trimming pared 5 bases from V and 2 bases from J, leaving 15 bases between. The CDR3 region is CASSWMPQGNTEAFF. The CDR3 DNA is TGTGCCAGCAGCTGGATGCCACAGGGAAACACTGAAGCTTTCTTT.

The rearrangement uses TRBV7-2 and TRBJ2-7; TRBD2 agrees at 14 bases. CDR3 length: 19 residues. Germline V gene sequence: CDR1 SGHTA, CDR2 FQGNSA. V lost 1 base, J lost 0 bases, and 8 bases stayed unmatched. The CDR3 protein is CASSLGTSGGPGFSYEQYF. CDR3 DNA sequence: TGTGCCAGCAGCTTAGGGACTAGCGGGGGGCCGGGTTTCTCCTACGAGCAGTACTTC. Together with reference TRBV7-2 and TRBJ2-7, the CDR3 gives the full variable domain: GAGVSQSPSNKVTEKGKDVELRCDPISGHTALYWYRQSLGQGLEFLIYFQGNSAPDKSGLPSDRFSAERTGGSVSTLTIQRTQQEDSAVYLCASSLGTSGGPGFSYEQYFGPGTRLTVT.

The chain employs TRBV9 and TRBJ1-2, with 8 bases aligning to TRBD1. CDR1 is SGDLS and CDR2 is YYNGEE in the germline V gene. The junction had 1 base not matched to a gene; V was cut back by 0 bases and J by 0 bases. The CDR3 runs 15 residues. This chain's CDR3 is CASSVGQGPNYGYTF. The CDR3 DNA is TGTGCCAGCAGCGTAGGACAGGGGCCTAACTATGGCTACACCTTC.

This clone was detected only a few times. The chain employs TRBV9 and TRBJ1-2; TRBD1 might be the D (5 bases). The CDR3 has 9 residues. Germline loops: CDR1 SGDLS, CDR2 YYNGEE. With 9 bases removed from V and 13 bases from J, the gap between germline ends came to 13 bases. In DNA, the CDR3 is TGTGCCAAGGGGAGGGGCGGCACCTTC. This codes for CAKGRGGTF.

The chain links TRBV7-8 to TRBJ1-2; no clear D. Germline CDR1 reads SGHVS; CDR2 reads FQNEAQ. V lost 5 bases to trimming and J lost 2 bases, with 33 bases between them. This CDR3 has 21 amino acids. CDR3 in DNA: TGTGCCAGCAGCACACTAGTCCGGTCTATCGTGACACAATCTGACAACTATGGCTACACCTTC. This codes for CASSTLVRSIVTQSDNYGYTF.

J is TRBJ2-1 and V is TRBV7-2; 8 nucleotides line up with TRBD1. The CDR3 is 16 amino acids. V shed 4 bases, J shed 5 bases, and the junction held 10 bases outside the gene matches. CDR1 is SGHTA, CDR2 FQGNSA, per germline. CDR3 DNA: TGTGCCAGCAGCTATCGGACAGGGAAGGGACACAATGAGCAGTTCTTC. This translates into CASSYRTGKGHNEQFF.

J is TRBJ1-4 and V is TRBV28; 8 bases match TRBD1. The CDR3 length is 16 residues. Trimming took 6 bases from V and 0 from J; bases not matched to a gene: 6. Germline-derived CDR1 and CDR2 are MDHEN and SYDVKM. This chain's CDR3 is CASSNDRGATNEKLFF. CDR3 nucleotides: TGTGCCAGCAGCAATGACAGGGGAGCAACTAATGAAAAACTGTTTTTT. The variable domain in full, with the rest retrieved from reference TRBV28 and TRBJ1-4, is DVKVTQSSRYLVKRTGEKVFLECVQDMDHENMFWYRQDPGLGLRLIYFSYDVKMKEKGDIPEGYSVSREKKERFSLILESASTNQTSMYLCASSNDRGATNEKLFFGSGTQLSVL.

This clone was seen a handful of times. The chain carries TRBV5-1 and TRBJ1-1; 11 bases line up with TRBD1. CDR3 length: 12 residues. CDR1 is SGHRS, CDR2 YFSETQ, per germline. The J segment lost 7 bases and the V segment lost 6 bases, leaving 2 bases of the junction unmatched. The CDR3 protein is CASMGQGVEAFF. CDR3 coding DNA: TGCGCCAGCATGGGACAGGGGGTTGAAGCTTTCTTT.

The chain has TRBV30 and TRBJ1-5; 8 bases map to TRBD1. The CDR3 loop spans 12 amino acids. V shed 5 bases, J shed 9 bases, and the junction held 6 bases outside the gene matches. Germline values: CDR1 GTSNPN, CDR2 SVGIG (reference sequence). CDR3 protein: CAWGQGGGPQHF. Written as DNA, the CDR3 is TGTGCCTGGGGACAGGGTGGCGGGCCCCAGCATTTT.

The V and J genes are TRBV5-6 and TRBJ2-5, with TRBD2 as a possible D gene (6 bases). Germline V gene data show CDR1 as SGHDT and CDR2 as YYEEEE. The CDR3 consists of 14 residues. The germline V and J ends were trimmed by 5 bases and 5 bases, with 16 bases remaining between them. CDR3 sequence (DNA): TGTGCCAGCAGGACATGGGGAGGCGGGGAGACCCAGTACTTC. Encoded protein: CASRTWGGGETQYF.

The rearrangement uses TRBV10-3 and TRBJ2-1, with TRBD1 matching over 9 bases. Germline lookup yields CDR1 ENHRY and CDR2 SYGVKD. The CDR3 has 12 amino acids. The junction had 4 bases not matched to a gene; V was cut back by 10 bases and J by 6 bases. The CDR3 loop is CATGTGINEQFF. The CDR3 DNA reads as TGTGCCACCGGGACAGGGATCAATGAGCAGTTCTTC.

This chain uses TRBV19 with TRBJ1-1, with D maybe TRBD1 (6 bases). Trimming left V 5 bases short and J 0 bases short, with 16 bases between. Germline CDR1 reads LNHDA; CDR2 reads SQIVND (reference sequence). The CDR3 extends over 16 amino acids. This CDR3 reads CASSAYRALMNTEAFF. The CDR3 DNA reads TGTGCCAGTAGTGCCTACAGGGCCCTAATGAACACTGAAGCTTTCTTT.

This clone was found once. V usage is TRBV28 and J usage is TRBJ2-3, with TRBD1 as a possible D gene (5 bases). The CDR3 covers 14 residues. Germline values: CDR1 MDHEN, CDR2 SYDVKM. V lost 3 bases and J lost 5, with 12 bases in between. The DNA of the CDR3 is TGTGCCAGCAGTTTGGCCAGGGTTGAAGATACGCAGTATTTT. Amino acid sequence: CASSLARVEDTQYF.